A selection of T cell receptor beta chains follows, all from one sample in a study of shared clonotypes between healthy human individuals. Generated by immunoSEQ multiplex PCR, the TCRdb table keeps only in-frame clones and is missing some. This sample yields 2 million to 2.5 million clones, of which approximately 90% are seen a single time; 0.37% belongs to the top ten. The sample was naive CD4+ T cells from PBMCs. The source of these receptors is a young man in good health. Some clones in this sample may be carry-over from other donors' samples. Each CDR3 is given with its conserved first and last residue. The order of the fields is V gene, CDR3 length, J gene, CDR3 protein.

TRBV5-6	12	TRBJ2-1	CASSAGLNEQFF
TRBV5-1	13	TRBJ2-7	CASSPSGAREQYF
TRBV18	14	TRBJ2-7	CASSRTAGAYEQYF
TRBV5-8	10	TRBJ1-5	CATGGPAQHF
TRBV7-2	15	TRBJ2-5	CASTKRGPGGETQYF
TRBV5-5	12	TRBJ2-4	CASSLEINIQYF
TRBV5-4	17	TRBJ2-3	CASSSGQGRSSTDTQYF
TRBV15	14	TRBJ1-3	CATSRGGLGNTIYF
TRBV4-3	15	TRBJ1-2	CASSQDLGQGIGYTF
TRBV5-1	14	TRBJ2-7	CASSSGTGLFEQYF
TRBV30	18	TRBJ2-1	CAWSVWTSGSGSYNEQFF
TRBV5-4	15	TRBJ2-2	CASSLQLGGTGELFF
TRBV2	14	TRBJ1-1	CASSRQGKDTEAFF
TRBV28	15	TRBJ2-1	CASSVPTSGYNEQFF
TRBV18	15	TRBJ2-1	CASSPSGGSYNEQFF
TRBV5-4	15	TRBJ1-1	CASSGLTIQGTEAFF
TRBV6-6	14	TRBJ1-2	CASSLLDRLYGYTF